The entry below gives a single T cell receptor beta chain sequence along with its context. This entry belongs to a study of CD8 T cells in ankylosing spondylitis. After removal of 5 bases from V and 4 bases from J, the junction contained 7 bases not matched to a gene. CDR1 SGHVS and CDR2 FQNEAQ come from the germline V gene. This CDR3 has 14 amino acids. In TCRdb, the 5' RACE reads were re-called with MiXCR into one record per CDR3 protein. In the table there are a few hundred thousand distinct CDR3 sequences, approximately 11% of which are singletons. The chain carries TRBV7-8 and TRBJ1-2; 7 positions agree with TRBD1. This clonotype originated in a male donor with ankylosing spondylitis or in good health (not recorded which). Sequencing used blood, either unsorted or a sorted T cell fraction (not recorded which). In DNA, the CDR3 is TGTGCCAGCAGCAAACAACAGGGGCGCTATGGCTACACCTTC. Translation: CASSKQQGRYGYTF.